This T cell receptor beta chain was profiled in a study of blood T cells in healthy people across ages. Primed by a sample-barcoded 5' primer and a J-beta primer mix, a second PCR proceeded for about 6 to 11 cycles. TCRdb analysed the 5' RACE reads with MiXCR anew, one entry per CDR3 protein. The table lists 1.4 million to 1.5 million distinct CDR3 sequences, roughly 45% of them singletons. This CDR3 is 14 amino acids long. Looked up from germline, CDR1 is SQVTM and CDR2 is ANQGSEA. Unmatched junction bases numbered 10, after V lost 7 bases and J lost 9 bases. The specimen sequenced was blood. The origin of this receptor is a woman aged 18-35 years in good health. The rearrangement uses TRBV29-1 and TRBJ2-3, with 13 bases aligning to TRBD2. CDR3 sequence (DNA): TGCAGCGCTGGGACTAGCGGGGCTCAGGAGACGCAGTATTTT. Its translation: CSAGTSGAQETQYF.